The clone carrying this T cell receptor (beta chain) was picked up one time. Per the germline V gene, CDR1 is SGDLS and CDR2 is YYNGEE. The CDR3 covers 13 residues. Trimming cost V 7 bases and J 4 bases; bases outside gene matches: 0. The table came from immunoSEQ multiplex PCR; TCRdb's copy has only in-frame clones and leaves some out. Here the sample spans about 81,000 clones, more than 85% being singletons. These data originate in a study of blood T cell repertoires in COVID-19. The sample consisted of PBMCs or T cells enriched from blood (not recorded which). This receptor was obtained from a woman aged 45 to 65 with acute COVID-19. The V call is TRBV9, the J call TRBJ2-1; 12 bases are shared with TRBD2. DNA of the CDR3: TGTGCCAGCGGGACTAGCGGGTACAATGAGCAGTTCTTC. It encodes CASGTSGYNEQFF.